Following are 19 T cell receptor beta chains from one sample sequenced in a study of human T cells and chemical hapten exposure. In TCRdb, the RACE reads were re-called with MiXCR into one record per CDR3 protein. The sample comprises around 120,000 distinct CDR3 sequences, roughly 13% of which are singletons, and about 0.9% rests with the top ten. As for time point: patch test 1, 2 weeks after DPC sensitization. As to treatment: therapeutic diphenylcyclopropenone sensitization with weekly scalp DPC. The input for sequencing was whole blood, taken in connection with sensitization to the hapten diphenylcyclopropenone (DPC). The receptors stem from a man aged 18 to 35 with alopecia areata. Some clones in this sample may be carry-over from other donors' samples.

This clonotype was observed at least ten times. The chain carries TRBV20-1 and TRBJ2-4; 9 bases match TRBD1. The germline V gene encodes CDR1 DFQATT and CDR2 SNEGSKA (reference sequence). J was trimmed by 0 bases and V by 4 bases; bases with no gene match: 16. This CDR3 has 19 residues. DNA of the CDR3: TGCAGTGCTACTAACCCGGGACAGGGTACCCTACTAGCCAAAAACATTCAGTACTTC. Protein product: CSATNPGQGTLLAKNIQYF.

This clonotype was counted between two and nine times. The V gene is TRBV4-3, the J gene TRBJ1-3; D is undetermined. The CDR3 has 14 amino acids. Germline-derived CDR1 and CDR2 are LGHNA and YSLEER. V was clipped by 4 bases and J by 8 bases, with 15 bases between them. The CDR3 coding sequence is TGCGCCAGCAGCCTCTCTCGCCTGAAGCACACCATATATTTT. Protein sequence: CASSLSRLKHTIYF.

This clonotype was detected many times. The chain has TRBV19 and TRBJ1-1, with 9 bases aligning to TRBD1. Trimming cost V 9 bases and J 12 bases; bases outside gene matches: 8. The CDR3 is 11 amino acids. Germline assignment: CDR1 LNHDA and CDR2 SQIVND (reference sequence). The CDR3 bases are TGTGCCAGCCTCCGGGACAGGGTATCTTTCTTT. This gives the protein CASLRDRVSFF.

The table lists this clonotype with many counts. The chain employs TRBV12-3 or TRBV12-4 and TRBJ1-6; D is perhaps TRBD1 (6 bases). The CDR3 has 14 amino acids. V lost 3 bases and J 10 bases, leaving 13 bases between the germline ends. CDR3 in amino acids: CASSLTGPKSPLHF. In DNA form, the CDR3 reads TGTGCCAGCAGTTTGACAGGTCCAAAATCACCCCTCCACTTT.

There are a few counts of this clonotype. The chain uses TRBV28 and TRBJ2-4, with TRBD1 identical over 10 bases. Germline trimming cut 6 bases from V and 3 bases from J; bases unmatched to any gene: 2. Germline assignment: CDR1 MDHEN and CDR2 SYDVKM. The CDR3 extends over 14 amino acids. CDR3: CASRDRGDKNIQYF. CDR3 DNA: TGTGCCAGCAGGGACAGGGGGGACAAAAACATTCAGTACTTC.

This clonotype occurred a few times. This chain joins TRBV5-6 and TRBJ1-1; 7 positions match TRBD1. V shed 5 bases and J 5 bases; nucleotides not matched to a gene: 12. Per the germline V gene, CDR1 is SGHDT and CDR2 is YYEEEE. The CDR3 runs to 15 residues. The CDR3 DNA follows: TGTGCCAGCAGTTCGACAGGGCGATATGAGACTGAAGCTTTCTTT. It specifies CASSSTGRYETEAFF. The variable domain in full, completed from reference TRBV5-6 and TRBJ1-1, reads DAGVTQSPTHLIKTRGQQVTLRCSPKSGHDTVSWYQQALGQGPQFIFQYYEEEERQRGNFPDRFSGHQFPNYSSELNVNALLLGDSALYLCASSSTGRYETEAFFGQGTRLTVV.

Many counts were recorded for this clonotype. The chain carries TRBV9 and TRBJ2-1; D is perhaps TRBD1 (6 bases). Looked up from germline, CDR1 is SGDLS and CDR2 is YYNGEE. V was pared by 3 bases and J by 3 bases, with 16 bases between. This CDR3 is 16 amino acids long. This CDR3 reads CASSAARGSRYNEQFF. The DNA for the CDR3 is TGTGCCAGCAGCGCGGCCAGGGGTTCACGCTACAATGAGCAGTTCTTC.

The V gene is TRBV23-1, the J gene TRBJ2-1, with D possibly matching TRBD1 (6 bases). TRBV23-1 is labeled an ORF, and its function is uncertain. V was shortened by 3 bases and J by 7 bases, with 19 bases between the two germline ends. CDR3 length equals 16 residues. CDR3 region: CASSHQIPSGENEQFF. Written as DNA, the CDR3 is TGCGCCAGCAGTCACCAAATCCCCTCAGGGGAGAATGAGCAGTTCTTC.

The J gene is TRBJ2-1, the V gene TRBV15, with 9 bases fitting TRBD2. Trimming removed 2 bases from V and 5 bases from J; junction bases left unmatched: 4. The CDR3 totals 15 residues. CDR1 and CDR2 from the germline V gene are LNHNV and YYDKDF (reference sequence). CDR3 region: CATSRSGTSNNEQFF. In nucleotides, the CDR3 is TGTGCCACCAGCAGATCCGGGACTAGCAACAATGAGCAGTTCTTC.

The chain employs TRBV18 and TRBJ1-6; 7 nucleotides agree with TRBD1. The ends lost 4 bases at V and 8 bases at J; junction bases unmatched: 8. The CDR3 covers 15 residues. The germline gives CDR1 KGHSH, CDR2 LQKENI. Written as DNA, the CDR3 is TGTGCCAGCTCACTCGGACAGGCGAGAGATTCACCCCTCCACTTT. Amino acid sequence: CASSLGQARDSPLHF.

This clonotype occurred many times. CDR3: CASLGSVGARPQHF. CDR3 sequence (DNA): TGTGCCAGCTTGGGCTCTGTGGGGGCCAGGCCCCAGCATTTT. The chain carries TRBV2 and TRBJ1-5; D perhaps matches TRBD1 (6 bases). V lost 8 bases and J 9 bases, leaving 20 bases between the germline ends. Germline values: CDR1 SNHLY, CDR2 FYNNEI. This CDR3 spans 14 amino acids.

This clonotype appeared many times. This chain connects TRBV6-1 to TRBJ2-5; D could derive from TRBD1 or TRBD2 (5 bases each). The V and J ends lost 2 bases and 2 bases respectively, with 9 bases between them. The germline V gene has CDR1 MNHNS and CDR2 SASEGT. This CDR3 comprises 14 residues. CDR3 protein: CASSENWGQETQYF. Here the CDR3 DNA reads TGTGCCAGCAGTGAAAATTGGGGGCAAGAGACCCAGTACTTC.

The V gene is TRBV7-2, the J gene TRBJ2-3, with D unclear. V was cut by 5 bases and J by 0 bases, with 9 bases left in between. Germline CDR1 SGHTA, CDR2 FQGNSA. The CDR3 consists of 14 residues. In DNA form, the CDR3 reads TGTGCCAGCAGCCCAATGGAGAGCACAGATACGCAGTATTTT. It yields the protein CASSPMESTDTQYF.

The chain links TRBV6-5 to TRBJ1-2; D is uncertain. Trimming removed 6 bases from V and 3 bases from J, with 14 bases in between. Germline V gives CDR1 MNHEY, CDR2 SVGAGI. The CDR3 is made up of 14 amino acids. The chain's CDR3 is CASSSADAYYGYTF. CDR3 DNA: TGTGCCAGCAGCTCGGCAGACGCCTACTATGGCTACACCTTC.

This clonotype has only a few counts. The V call is TRBV19, the J call TRBJ1-4; 10 bases are shared with TRBD1. With 6 bases clipped from V and 4 bases from J, the junction kept 5 bases outside the gene matches. Germline CDR1 reads LNHDA; CDR2 reads SQIVND (reference sequence). The CDR3 covers 15 residues. CDR3 nucleotides: TGTGCCAGTAGCCACCGGGACAGGGGTAATGAAAAACTGTTTTTT. Protein sequence: CASSHRDRGNEKLFF.

CDR3 residues: CASSVGTAVYEQYV. CDR3 nucleotides: TGTGCCAGCAGCGTAGGGACCGCAGTCTACGAGCAGTACGTC. This chain links TRBV9 with TRBJ2-7; D is undetermined. The CDR3 sequence is 14 residues long. The V end was cut by 0 bases, the J end by 3 bases, with 10 bases between. Germline assignment: CDR1 SGDLS and CDR2 YYNGEE.

This clonotype was found many times. This chain joins TRBV9 and TRBJ1-1; no definite D call. Between the trimmed V and J ends, which lost 0 bases and 2 bases, there was a span of 5 bases. The germline V gene encodes CDR1 SGDLS and CDR2 YYNGEE. This CDR3 spans 13 amino acids. The CDR3 DNA is TGTGCCAGCAGCGTAGCCCCTAACACTGAAGCTTTCTTT. It encodes CASSVAPNTEAFF.

The rearrangement joins TRBV7-6 to TRBJ2-1; the D gene is possibly TRBD2 (6 bases). Germline V CDR1 and CDR2: SGHVS, FNYEAQ. V lost 4 bases to trimming and J lost 0 bases, with 10 bases between them. CDR3 length: 15 residues. CDR3 loop: CASSSGLFSYNEQFF. The CDR3 DNA reads as TGTGCCAGCAGCTCCGGACTATTCTCCTACAATGAGCAGTTCTTC.

This clonotype has a count of ten or more. The chain is built from TRBV5-1 and TRBJ2-2, with 8 bases that match TRBD1. The CDR3 is 15 amino acids. J lost 7 bases, V lost 2 bases, and 7 bases had no gene match. From germline, CDR1 is SGHRS and CDR2 YFSETQ. CDR3 sequence (DNA): TGCGCCAGCAGCTTCCGACAGGGGTTCGGCGGGGAGCTGTTTTTT. It encodes CASSFRQGFGGELFF. Combining the CDR3 with reference TRBV5-1 and TRBJ2-2 gives the whole variable domain KAGVTQTPRYLIKTRGQQVTLSCSPISGHRSVSWYQQTPGQGLQFLFEYFSETQRNKGNFPGRFSGRQFSNSRSEMNVSTLELGDSALYLCASSFRQGFGGELFFGEGSRLTVL.